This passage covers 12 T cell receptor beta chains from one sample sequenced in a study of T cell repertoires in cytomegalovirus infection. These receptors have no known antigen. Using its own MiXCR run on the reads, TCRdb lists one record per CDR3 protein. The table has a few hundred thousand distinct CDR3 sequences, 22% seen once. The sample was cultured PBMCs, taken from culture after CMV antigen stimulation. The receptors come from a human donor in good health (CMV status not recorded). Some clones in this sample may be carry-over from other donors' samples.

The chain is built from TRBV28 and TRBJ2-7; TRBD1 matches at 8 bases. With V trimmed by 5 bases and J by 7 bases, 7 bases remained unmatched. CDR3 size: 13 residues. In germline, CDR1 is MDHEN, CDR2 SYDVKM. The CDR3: CASSIRTGREQYF. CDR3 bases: TGTGCCAGCAGTATTCGGACAGGGCGGGAGCAGTACTTC.

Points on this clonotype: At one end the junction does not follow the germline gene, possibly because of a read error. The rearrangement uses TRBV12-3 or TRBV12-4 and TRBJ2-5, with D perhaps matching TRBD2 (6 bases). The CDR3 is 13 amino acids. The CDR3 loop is CTSSLAEQETQYF. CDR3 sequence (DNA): TGTACCAGCAGTTTAGCGGAACAAGAGACCCAGTACTTC.

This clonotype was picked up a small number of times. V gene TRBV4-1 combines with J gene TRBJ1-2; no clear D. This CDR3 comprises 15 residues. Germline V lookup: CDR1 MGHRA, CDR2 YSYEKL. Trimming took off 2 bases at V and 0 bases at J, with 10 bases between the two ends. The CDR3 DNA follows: TGCGCCAGCAGCCAACCCGGGCTGACTAACTATGGCTACACCTTC. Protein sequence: CASSQPGLTNYGYTF.

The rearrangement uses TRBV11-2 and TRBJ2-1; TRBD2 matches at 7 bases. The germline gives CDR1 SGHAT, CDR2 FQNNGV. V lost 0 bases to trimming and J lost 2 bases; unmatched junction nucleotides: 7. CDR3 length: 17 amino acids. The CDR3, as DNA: TGTGCCAGCAGCTTAGATCGGGGAGGGAGACCCTACAATGAGCAGTTCTTC. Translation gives CASSLDRGGRPYNEQFF.

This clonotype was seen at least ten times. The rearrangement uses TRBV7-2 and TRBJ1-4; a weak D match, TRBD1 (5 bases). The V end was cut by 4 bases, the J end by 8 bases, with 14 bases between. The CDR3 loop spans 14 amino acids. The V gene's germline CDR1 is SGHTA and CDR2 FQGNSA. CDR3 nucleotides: TGTGCCAGCAGCTCGTCCGGGCGGGACGAAAAACTGTTTTTT. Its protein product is CASSSSGRDEKLFF.

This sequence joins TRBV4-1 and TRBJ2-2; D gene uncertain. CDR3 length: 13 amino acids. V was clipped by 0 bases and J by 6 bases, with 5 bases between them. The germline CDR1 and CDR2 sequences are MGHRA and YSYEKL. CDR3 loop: CASSQEPPGELFF. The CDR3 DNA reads TGCGCCAGCAGCCAAGAACCACCCGGGGAGCTGTTTTTT.

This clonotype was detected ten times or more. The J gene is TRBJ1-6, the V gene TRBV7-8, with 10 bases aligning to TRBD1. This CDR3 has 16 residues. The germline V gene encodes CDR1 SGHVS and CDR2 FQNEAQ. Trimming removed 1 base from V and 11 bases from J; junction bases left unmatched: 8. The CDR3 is CASSLETGGKWTPLHF. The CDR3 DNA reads TGTGCCAGCAGCTTAGAGACAGGGGGCAAATGGACACCCCTCCACTTT. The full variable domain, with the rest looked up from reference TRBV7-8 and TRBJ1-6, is GAGVSQSPRYKVAKRGQDVALRCDPISGHVSLFWYQQALGQGPEFLTYFQNEAQLDKSGLPSDRFFAERPEGSVSTLKIQRTQQEDSAVYLCASSLETGGKWTPLHFGNGTRLTVT.

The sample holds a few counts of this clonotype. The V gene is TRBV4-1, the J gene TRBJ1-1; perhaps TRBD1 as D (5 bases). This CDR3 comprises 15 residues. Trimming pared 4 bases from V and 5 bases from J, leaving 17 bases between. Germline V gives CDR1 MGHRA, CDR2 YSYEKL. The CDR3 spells CASSLLIRGDTEAFF. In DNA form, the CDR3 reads TGCGCCAGCAGCCTTCTGATCAGAGGGGATACTGAAGCTTTCTTT.

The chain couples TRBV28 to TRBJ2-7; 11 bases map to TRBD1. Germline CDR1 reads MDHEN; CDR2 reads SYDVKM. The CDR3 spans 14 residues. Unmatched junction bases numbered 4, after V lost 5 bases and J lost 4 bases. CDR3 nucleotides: TGTGCCAGCAGTACGGGACAGGGGGTTTACGAGCAGTACTTC. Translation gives CASSTGQGVYEQYF.

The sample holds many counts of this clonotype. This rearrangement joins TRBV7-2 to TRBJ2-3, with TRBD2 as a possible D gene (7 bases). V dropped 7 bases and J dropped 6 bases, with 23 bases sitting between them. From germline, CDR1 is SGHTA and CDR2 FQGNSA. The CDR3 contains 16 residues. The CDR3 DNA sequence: TGTGCCAGCACCGGGGGCGGCGGGAGCTGGGGGGATACGCAGTATTTT. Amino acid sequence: CASTGGGGSWGDTQYF.

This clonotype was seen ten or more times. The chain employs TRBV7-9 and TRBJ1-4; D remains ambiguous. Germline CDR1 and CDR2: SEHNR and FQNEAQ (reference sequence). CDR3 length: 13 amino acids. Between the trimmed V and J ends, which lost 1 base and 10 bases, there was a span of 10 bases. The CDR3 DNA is TGTGCCAGCAGCTTAGTGGGCGGTGGAAAACTGTTTTTT. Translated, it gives CASSLVGGGKLFF.

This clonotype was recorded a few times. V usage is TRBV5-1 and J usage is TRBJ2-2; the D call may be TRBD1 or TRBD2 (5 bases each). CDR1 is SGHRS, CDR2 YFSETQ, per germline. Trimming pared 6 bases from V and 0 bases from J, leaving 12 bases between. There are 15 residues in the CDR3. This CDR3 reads CASTTGPSNTGELFF. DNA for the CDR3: TGCGCCAGCACCACGGGGCCCTCGAACACCGGGGAGCTGTTTTTT. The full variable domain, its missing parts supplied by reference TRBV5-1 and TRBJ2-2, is KAGVTQTPRYLIKTRGQQVTLSCSPISGHRSVSWYQQTPGQGLQFLFEYFSETQRNKGNFPGRFSGRQFSNSRSEMNVSTLELGDSALYLCASTTGPSNTGELFFGEGSRLTVL.